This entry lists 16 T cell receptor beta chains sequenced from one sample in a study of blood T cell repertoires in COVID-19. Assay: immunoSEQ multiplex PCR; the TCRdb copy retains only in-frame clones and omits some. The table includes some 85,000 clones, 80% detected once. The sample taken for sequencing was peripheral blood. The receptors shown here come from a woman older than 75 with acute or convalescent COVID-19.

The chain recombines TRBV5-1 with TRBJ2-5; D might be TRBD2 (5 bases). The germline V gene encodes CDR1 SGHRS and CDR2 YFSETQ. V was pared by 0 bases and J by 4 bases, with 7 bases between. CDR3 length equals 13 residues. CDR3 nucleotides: TGCGCCAGCAGCTTGGCCGCGGGAGAGACCCAGTACTTC. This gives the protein CASSLAAGETQYF.

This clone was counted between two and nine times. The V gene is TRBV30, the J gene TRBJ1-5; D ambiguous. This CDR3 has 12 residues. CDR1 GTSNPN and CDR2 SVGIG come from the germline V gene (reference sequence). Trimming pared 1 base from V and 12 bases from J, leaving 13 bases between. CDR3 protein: CAWSDFGRVQHF. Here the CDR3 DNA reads TGTGCCTGGAGTGATTTTGGTCGAGTCCAGCATTTT.

The CDR3 sequence is CASSILSGWQETQYF. The CDR3 coding sequence is TGTGCCAGTAGTATACTGTCGGGGTGGCAAGAGACCCAGTACTTC. V and J are TRBV19 and TRBJ2-5, with D possibly being TRBD2 (5 bases). The CDR3 covers 15 residues. Germline V gene sequence: CDR1 LNHDA, CDR2 SQIVND (reference sequence). V was shortened by 2 bases and J by 2 bases, with 12 bases between the two germline ends. Supplemented by reference TRBV19 and TRBJ2-5, the full variable domain reads DGGITQSPKYLFRKEGQNVTLSCEQNLNHDAMYWYRQDPGQGLRLIYYSQIVNDFQKGDIAEGYSVSREKKESFPLTVTSAQKNPTAFYLCASSILSGWQETQYFGPGTRLLVL.

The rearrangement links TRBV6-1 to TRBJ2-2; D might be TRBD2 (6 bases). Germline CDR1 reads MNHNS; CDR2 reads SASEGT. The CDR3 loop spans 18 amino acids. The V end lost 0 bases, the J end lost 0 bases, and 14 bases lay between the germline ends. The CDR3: CASSEAVLARTNTGELFF. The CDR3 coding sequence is TGTGCCAGCAGTGAAGCGGTACTAGCCAGAACGAACACCGGGGAGCTGTTTTTT.

The CDR3 DNA reads TGTGCTAGTGGCCTTAGCGGGATTAACGCTGGGAACATTCAGTACTTC. Protein: CASGLSGINAGNIQYF. This chain uses TRBV12-5 with TRBJ2-4, with 8 bases that match TRBD2. Germline trimming cut 6 bases from V and 7 bases from J; bases unmatched to any gene: 14. Germline CDR1 is LGHNT and CDR2 is FRNRAP. This CDR3 comprises 16 residues.

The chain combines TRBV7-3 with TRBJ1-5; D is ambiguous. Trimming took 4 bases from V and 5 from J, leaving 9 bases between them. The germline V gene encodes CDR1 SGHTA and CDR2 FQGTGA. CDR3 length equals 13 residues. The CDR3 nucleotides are TGTGCCAGCAGCTCCTCGGAGGATCAGCCCCAGCATTTT. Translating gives CASSSSEDQPQHF.

This CDR3 reads CASGSGLPLGQYF. As DNA, the CDR3 is TGTGCTAGTGGTTCGGGACTTCCCTTGGGGCAGTACTTC. The V gene is TRBV12-5, the J gene TRBJ2-7; TRBD2 might be the D (6 bases). Germline assignment: CDR1 LGHNT and CDR2 FRNRAP. The CDR3 is 13 amino acids. Trimming shortened V by 4 bases and J by 9 bases, and 16 bases separated the two germline ends.

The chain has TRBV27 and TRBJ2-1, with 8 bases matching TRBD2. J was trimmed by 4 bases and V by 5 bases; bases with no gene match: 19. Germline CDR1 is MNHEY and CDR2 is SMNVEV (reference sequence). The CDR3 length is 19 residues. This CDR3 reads CASSVDPRGAGGRYNEQFF. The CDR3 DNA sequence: TGTGCCAGCAGTGTGGACCCCCGAGGGGCTGGCGGGAGGTACAATGAGCAGTTCTTC.

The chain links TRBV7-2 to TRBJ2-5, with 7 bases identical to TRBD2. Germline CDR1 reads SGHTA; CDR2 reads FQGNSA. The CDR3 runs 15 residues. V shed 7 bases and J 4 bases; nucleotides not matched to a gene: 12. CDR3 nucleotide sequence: TGTGCCAGCATCCCCTCAAGCGGGGCCGCAGAGACCCAGTACTTC. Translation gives CASIPSSGAAETQYF.

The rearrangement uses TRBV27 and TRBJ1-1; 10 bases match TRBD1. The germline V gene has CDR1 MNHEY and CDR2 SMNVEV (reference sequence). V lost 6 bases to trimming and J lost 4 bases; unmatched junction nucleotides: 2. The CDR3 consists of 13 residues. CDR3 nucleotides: TGTGCCAGCAGAAGGACAGGGGGCACTGAAGCTTTCTTT. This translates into CASRRTGGTEAFF.

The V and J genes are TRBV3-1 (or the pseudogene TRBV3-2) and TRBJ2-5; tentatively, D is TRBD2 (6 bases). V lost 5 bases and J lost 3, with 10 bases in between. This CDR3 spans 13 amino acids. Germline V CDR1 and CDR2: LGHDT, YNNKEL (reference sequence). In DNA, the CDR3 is TGTGCCAGCAGCTTTGGGGGGAAAGAGACCCAGTACTTC. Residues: CASSFGGKETQYF.

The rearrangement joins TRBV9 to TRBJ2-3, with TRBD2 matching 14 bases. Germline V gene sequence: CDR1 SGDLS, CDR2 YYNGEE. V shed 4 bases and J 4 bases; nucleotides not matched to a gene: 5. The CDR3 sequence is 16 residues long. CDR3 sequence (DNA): TGTGCCAGCAGCCCCGGGACTAGCGGGAGTGCAGATACGCAGTATTTT. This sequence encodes CASSPGTSGSADTQYF.

DNA of the CDR3: TGCGCCAGCAGCTTTAGCGGGGGGGCTTCTCGAAATGAGCAGTTCTTC. Protein product: CASSFSGGASRNEQFF. This sequence joins TRBV5-1 and TRBJ2-1; TRBD2 matches 11 bases. V dropped 2 bases and J dropped 7; count of bases not matched to a gene: 8. The germline V gene has CDR1 SGHRS and CDR2 YFSETQ. This CDR3 comprises 16 residues.

For the CDR3, the DNA is TGTGCCAGTAGTATCTGGACTAGCGGGTTTCAAGAGACCCAGTACTTC. Its translation is CASSIWTSGFQETQYF. The chain couples TRBV19 to TRBJ2-5; 11 nucleotides line up with TRBD2. Germline CDR1 and CDR2: LNHDA and SQIVND (reference sequence). Germline trimming cut 3 bases from V and 2 bases from J; bases unmatched to any gene: 5. The CDR3 contains 16 residues.

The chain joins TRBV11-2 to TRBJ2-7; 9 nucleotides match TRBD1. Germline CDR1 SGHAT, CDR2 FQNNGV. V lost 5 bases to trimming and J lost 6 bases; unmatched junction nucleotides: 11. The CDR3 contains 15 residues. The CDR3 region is CASSLSPGQGGEQYF. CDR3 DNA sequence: TGTGCCAGCAGCCTCTCTCCGGGACAGGGAGGCGAGCAGTACTTC.

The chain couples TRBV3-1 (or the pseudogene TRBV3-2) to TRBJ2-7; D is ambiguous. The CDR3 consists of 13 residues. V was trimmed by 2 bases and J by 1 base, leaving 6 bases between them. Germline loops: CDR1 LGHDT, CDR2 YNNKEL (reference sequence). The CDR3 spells CASSQHSSYEQYF. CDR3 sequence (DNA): TGTGCCAGCAGCCAACACAGTTCCTACGAGCAGTACTTC.